A selection of T cell receptor beta chains follows, all from one sample in a study of T cell responses to AZD1222 COVID-19 vaccine. TCRdb's table, derived via immunoSEQ multiplex PCR, lists solely in-frame clones and lacks some. Among 150,000 or so clones listed, about 89% were seen once. The specimen comprised peripheral blood, sampled on day 0 of MenACWY control vaccination. Source of these receptors: an adult in good health. CDR3s include the opening cysteine and the closing phenylalanine or tryptophan. A D gene is named only where the DNA matches it firmly. Expanded clones are given a class, and other clones once, few, many or no size at all.

J gene,clone size,V gene,D gene,CDR3 protein,CDR3 DNA
TRBJ2-2,.,TRBV7-9,.,CASSKNSNTGELFF,TGTGCCAGCAGTAAAAACTCAAACACCGGGGAGCTGTTTTTT
TRBJ1-5,.,TRBV6-5,.,CASSFQTQGSNQPQHF,TGTGCCAGCAGTTTCCAAACACAGGGAAGCAATCAGCCCCAGCATTTT
TRBJ1-6,.,TRBV4-1,.,CASSQESRSPLHF,TGCGCCAGCAGCCAAGAGTCTCGGTCACCCCTCCACTTT
TRBJ1-2,.,TRBV6-5,.,CASSQGRHGYTF,TGTGCCAGCAGTCAGGGTCGGCATGGCTACACCTTC
TRBJ2-7,once,TRBV5-1,.,CASSSGSHEQYF,TGCGCCAGCAGTTCCGGGAGTCACGAGCAGTACTTC
TRBJ1-6,.,TRBV30,TRBD1,CAWTGGSTAPLHF,TGTGCCTGGACAGGGGGCTCTACGGCACCCCTCCACTTT
TRBJ1-2,.,TRBV14,.,CASSQDVSGVSFGGYTF,TGTGCCAGCAGCCAAGATGTGTCAGGGGTTAGTTTCGGCGGCTACACCTTC
TRBJ2-7,.,TRBV19,TRBD1,CASSSGQGKNEQYF,TGTGCCAGTAGTTCGGGACAGGGTAAAAACGAGCAGTACTTC
TRBJ2-2,.,TRBV27,TRBD2,CASSRLAENTGELFF,TGTGCCAGCAGTCGACTAGCGGAAAACACCGGGGAGCTGTTTTTT
TRBJ1-2,.,TRBV28,.,CASNGRAYGYTF,TGTGCCAGCAATGGACGGGCCTATGGCTACACCTTC
TRBJ2-7,.,TRBV12-5,.,CASGLGRTGTDPYEQYF,TGTGCTAGTGGTTTGGGAAGGACCGGGACTGATCCCTACGAGCAGTACTTC
TRBJ2-2,once,TRBV7-3,TRBD1,CASSVHGTGVSGELFF,TGTGCCAGCAGCGTTCATGGGACAGGGGTTTCCGGGGAGCTGTTTTTT
TRBJ1-1,once,TRBV3-1/TRBV3-2,TRBD1,CASSQRTGGEAFF,TGTGCCAGCAGCCAAAGGACAGGGGGTGAAGCTTTCTTT
TRBJ2-7,.,TRBV20-1,TRBD2,CSASGTSGRVSEQYF,TGCAGTGCTAGTGGGACTAGCGGGAGGGTTAGCGAGCAGTACTTC
TRBJ1-6,few,TRBV15,.,CATSRGTANSPLHF,TGTGCCACCAGCAGAGGGACCGCAAATTCACCCCTCCACTTT
TRBJ2-3,.,TRBV10-3,TRBD2,CAIGLAEDTQYF,TGTGCCATCGGGCTAGCGGAAGATACGCAGTATTTT
TRBJ2-7,.,TRBV5-5,TRBD1,CASSRRDRERDEQYF,TGTGCCAGCAGCCGTCGGGACAGGGAGAGGGACGAGCAGTACTTC
TRBJ2-5,.,TRBV13,TRBD2,CASSLASGGGETQYF,TGTGCCAGCAGCTTAGCTAGCGGGGGGGGTGAGACCCAGTACTTC
TRBJ2-7,once,TRBV7-3,TRBD1,CASSLAGTGAYEQYF,TGTGCCAGCAGCTTAGCTGGGACAGGAGCCTACGAGCAGTACTTC
TRBJ2-4,.,TRBV21-1,.,CATEDRTKRLAKNIQYF,TGTGCCACCGAGGACAGGACAAAACGTCTAGCCAAAAACATTCAGTACTTC
TRBJ1-3,.,TRBV5-4,TRBD1,CASSSPGTGAGNTIYF,TGTGCCAGCAGCTCACCCGGGACAGGGGCTGGAAACACCATATATTTT
TRBJ2-2,.,TRBV30,.,CASTPGRRNTGELFF,TGTGCCTCCACCCCCGGGCGAAGAAACACCGGGGAGCTGTTTTTT
TRBJ1-5,.,TRBV28,.,CASGIGLTSNQPQHF,TGTGCCAGCGGGATCGGCCTAACAAGCAATCAGCCCCAGCATTTT
TRBJ1-1,.,TRBV18,.,CASSLRVRMDTEAFF,TGTGCCAGCTCACTCAGGGTAAGAATGGACACTGAAGCTTTCTTT
TRBJ1-4,.,TRBV24-1,.,CATSDGGAANEKLFF,TGTGCCACCAGTGATGGAGGGGCAGCTAATGAAAAACTGTTTTTT
TRBJ2-6,.,TRBV5-4,TRBD1,CASIPQGSGANVLTF,TGTGCCAGCATCCCACAGGGGAGTGGGGCCAACGTCCTGACTTTC
TRBJ2-6,.,TRBV3-1/TRBV3-2,.,CASSPLEGLSGANVLTF,TGTGCCAGCAGCCCCTTGGAGGGACTCTCTGGGGCCAACGTCCTGACTTTC
TRBJ2-5,.,TRBV5-1,.,CASSRDGLLQETQYF,TGCGCCAGCAGCCGGGACGGACTACTACAAGAGACCCAGTACTTC
TRBJ2-7,.,TRBV11-2,TRBD2,CASSPGGYEQYF,TGTGCCAGCAGCCCGGGAGGGTACGAGCAGTACTTC
TRBJ2-1,once,TRBV7-2,TRBD2,CASSSIAGRHNEQFF,TGTGCCAGCAGCTCAATAGCGGGACGACACAATGAGCAGTTCTTC
TRBJ2-7,.,TRBV5-1,.,CASSLQGGSYEQYF,TGCGCCAGCAGCTTGCAGGGCGGCTCCTACGAGCAGTACTTC
TRBJ1-6,.,TRBV5-4,.,CASSKGGPASPLHF,TGTGCCAGCAGCAAAGGGGGACCTGCTTCACCCCTCCACTTT
TRBJ1-2,.,TRBV4-1,TRBD1,CASSQMTGVGTGYTF,TGCGCCAGCAGCCAGATGACAGGGGTGGGTACGGGCTACACCTTC
TRBJ2-3,once,TRBV3-1/TRBV3-2,TRBD2,CASSLSRSGATDTQYF,TGTGCCAGCAGCCTCTCACGCAGCGGGGCCACAGATACGCAGTATTTT
TRBJ2-2,.,TRBV7-9,.,CASSSQGGGELFF,TGTGCCAGCAGCTCACAGGGAGGCGGGGAGCTGTTTTTT
TRBJ2-7,.,TRBV6-2/TRBV6-3,TRBD2,CASSYWSGRVSYEQYF,TGTGCCAGCAGTTACTGGAGCGGGAGGGTCTCCTACGAGCAGTACTTC
TRBJ2-6,.,TRBV28,.,CASTRGGPGANVLTF,TGTGCCAGCACCAGGGGGGGACCCGGGGCCAACGTCCTGACTTTC
TRBJ2-2,.,TRBV7-3,.,CASSTQGTGELFF,TGTGCCAGCAGCACACAGGGAACCGGGGAGCTGTTTTTT
TRBJ2-7,once,TRBV10-2,.,CASRVGLRYEQYF,TGCGCCAGCCGGGTGGGGCTGAGGTACGAGCAGTACTTC
TRBJ1-6,.,TRBV4-1,TRBD1,CASSRDRGADSPLHF,TGCGCCAGCAGCCGGGACAGGGGCGCGGATTCACCCCTCCACTTT
TRBJ1-1,once,TRBV19,.,CASSASGGTEAFF,TGTGCCAGTAGTGCCTCGGGAGGCACTGAAGCTTTCTTT
TRBJ1-4,few,TRBV6-5,.,CASSYTQSGRNEKLFF,TGTGCCAGCAGTTACACACAAAGCGGGCGGAATGAAAAACTGTTTTTT
TRBJ1-1,.,TRBV7-6,TRBD1,CASSKISGQGSEAFF,TGTGCCAGCAGCAAAATATCGGGACAGGGGTCTGAAGCTTTCTTT
TRBJ2-2,.,TRBV5-5,.,CASSLQLTRGAAGELFF,TGTGCCAGCAGCTTGCAGCTGACACGGGGGGCCGCCGGGGAGCTGTTTTTT
TRBJ1-2,.,TRBV28,.,CASSLPRVFGYTF,TGTGCCAGCAGTTTACCCAGGGTGTTTGGCTACACCTTC
TRBJ2-2,.,TRBV27,TRBD2,CASSSGTRGPGELFF,TGTGCCAGCAGTTCCGGGACTAGGGGCCCCGGGGAGCTGTTTTTT
TRBJ1-1,.,TRBV11-2,.,CASSRDGYTEAFF,TGTGCCAGCAGCCGAGACGGATACACTGAAGCTTTCTTT
TRBJ1-6,.,TRBV10-1,.,CASSESRGSGSPLHF,TGCGCCAGCAGTGAGTCGCGAGGGTCGGGGTCACCCCTCCACTTT
TRBJ2-7,.,TRBV4-1,.,CASSPGLTYEQYF,TGCGCCAGCAGCCCCGGCCTGACCTACGAGCAGTACTTC
TRBJ1-1,.,TRBV5-1,.,CASSSTGLNTEAFF,TGCGCCAGCAGCTCGACAGGATTGAACACTGAAGCTTTCTTT
TRBJ2-7,.,TRBV21-1,.,CASNPTWDSSYEQYF,TGTGCCAGCAACCCGACCTGGGACAGCTCCTACGAGCAGTACTTC
TRBJ2-4,once,TRBV7-8,.,CASGGHKIGDIQYF,TGTGCCAGCGGGGGACACAAAATCGGGGACATTCAGTACTTC
TRBJ2-5,.,TRBV12-2,.,CASRLGTTGQETQYF,TGCGCAAGTCGCTTAGGGACAACCGGCCAAGAGACCCAGTACTTC